This T cell receptor (beta chain) is drawn from a study of CD8+CD57+ T cells in acquired aplastic anemia. Across the study: Across the sorted CD4+ and CD8+ cells, DNA amounts averaged approximately 3 ug.

Sequenced patients had shown CD8+CD57+ cell expansion by flow cytometry. Patients were therapy-naive when their blood was sampled. It was genomic DNA that served as the template for profiling TCR beta VDJ and CDR3. Each CDR3 protein gets one entry after TCRdb re-called the reads with MiXCR. The table records a few hundred thousand distinct CDR3 sequences, around three fifths of them present only once. Remarks on this clonotype: Antigen unknown.

Points from the study as a whole: In common between the patients and the controls were approximately 30 CD8+ CDR3 sequences.

Sequenced input: sorted CD4+, CD8+, or CD8+CD57+ T cells (not recorded which) from PBMCs. This sequence was found in a human donor with aplastic anemia.

The CDR3, as DNA: TGTGCCAGCAGCTTACTAGGGACTAGAGTTGAGACCCAGTACTTC. Translation: CASSLLGTRVETQYF. V gene TRBV7-2 combines with J gene TRBJ2-5; 8 bases map to TRBD2. Germline-derived CDR1 and CDR2 are SGHTA and FQGNSA. The CDR3 is made up of 15 amino acids. Losses at the gene ends were 2 bases for V and 5 bases for J; bases not matched to a gene: 7.